Following are 7 T cell receptor beta chains from one sample sequenced in a study of blood T cell repertoires in COVID-19. This table comes from immunoSEQ multiplex PCR, and its TCRdb copy is limited to in-frame clones, with some not included. Altogether over 250,000 clones are present, more than 75% being singletons, with the ten largest covering 0.95% to 1%. The specimen sequenced was peripheral blood. The source is a woman aged 40-49 years who had recovered from COVID-19.

This clone came up a few times. The chain carries TRBV9 and TRBJ1-2, with 7 bases aligning to TRBD1. This CDR3 spans 13 amino acids. The germline gives CDR1 SGDLS, CDR2 YYNGEE. J lost 8 bases, V lost 4 bases, and 8 bases had no gene match. The CDR3 reads CASSFQGERGYTF. CDR3 DNA: TGTGCCAGCAGCTTCCAGGGGGAACGAGGCTACACCTTC.

This clone showed up just once. The chain employs TRBV5-5 and TRBJ2-1; TRBD2 agrees at 11 bases. The CDR3 spans 14 residues. Germline V CDR1 and CDR2: SGHKS, YYEKEE (reference sequence). V gave up 0 bases and J gave up 10 bases; unmatched junction bases: 3. CDR3: CASSLGLAGTEQFF. CDR3 bases: TGTGCCAGCAGCTTGGGACTAGCGGGGACCGAGCAGTTCTTC.

The V gene is TRBV19, the J gene TRBJ1-2; D gene uncertain. The CDR3 is 12 amino acids. Looked up from germline, CDR1 is LNHDA and CDR2 is SQIVND (reference sequence). Trimming pared 3 bases from V and 1 base from J, leaving 3 bases between. CDR3 loop: CASSIRNYGYTF. CDR3 DNA: TGTGCCAGTAGTATTCGTAACTATGGCTACACCTTC.

The CDR3 nucleotides read TGTGCCAGCAGCTTATACCAGGGAAATCAGCCCCAGCATTTT. It translates to CASSLYQGNQPQHF. V and J are TRBV7-2 and TRBJ1-5; D possibly corresponds to TRBD1 (5 bases). This CDR3 contains 14 residues. The germline V gene has CDR1 SGHTA and CDR2 FQGNSA. V was clipped by 2 bases and J by 4 bases, with 9 bases between them.

This chain joins TRBV5-4 and TRBJ2-5; 7 bases are shared with TRBD1. From germline, CDR1 is SGHNT and CDR2 YYREEE (reference sequence). V gave up 4 bases and J gave up 2 bases; unmatched junction bases: 2. The CDR3 is made up of 13 amino acids. The CDR3 region is CASSQTGQETQYF. Written as DNA, the CDR3 is TGTGCCAGCAGCCAGACAGGGCAAGAGACCCAGTACTTC.

CDR3 sequence reads: CASSQVGGGYEQYF. Here the CDR3 DNA reads TGCGCCAGCAGCCAAGTTGGGGGGGGATACGAGCAGTACTTC. The gene calls are TRBV4-3 and TRBJ2-7; 7 bases agree with TRBD2. V trimming: 1 base; J trimming: 4 bases; junction bases outside the gene matches: 4. The CDR3 runs to 14 residues. Germline CDR1 is LGHNA and CDR2 is YSLEER.

The rearrangement links TRBV7-2 to TRBJ2-3, with 7 bases that match TRBD1. This CDR3 is built from 14 residues. CDR1 SGHTA and CDR2 FQGNSA come from the germline V gene. The junction had 5 bases not matched to a gene; V was cut back by 7 bases and J by 1 base. This CDR3 reads CASNPTGRTDTQYF. CDR3 DNA sequence: TGTGCCAGCAACCCGACAGGGCGCACAGATACGCAGTATTTT. Full variable domain (outside the CDR3, taken from reference TRBV7-2 and TRBJ2-3): GAGVSQSPSNKVTEKGKDVELRCDPISGHTALYWYRQSLGQGLEFLIYFQGNSAPDKSGLPSDRFSAERTGGSVSTLTIQRTQQEDSAVYLCASNPTGRTDTQYFGPGTRLTVL.